These 14 T cell receptor beta chains were sequenced from one sample in a study of T cells after yellow fever vaccination. TCRdb re-called the 5' RACE reads through MiXCR, storing one row per CDR3 protein. The sample shows 95,000 to 100,000 distinct CDR3 sequences, roughly 6% of them seen only once. Sequenced material: CD8+ T cells sorted from PBMCs, taken 10 days after the yellow fever booster vaccination. The receptors were sampled from a man aged 18 to 35 who received the YFV17D yellow fever vaccine.

This clonotype was observed a few times. The rearrangement uses TRBV19 and TRBJ2-3; weak D call: TRBD1 (6 bases). Per the germline V gene, CDR1 is LNHDA and CDR2 is SQIVND (reference sequence). V dropped 2 bases and J dropped 0 bases, with 12 bases sitting between them. The CDR3 runs 16 residues. The CDR3 is CASSISGHVSTDTQYF. The CDR3 DNA is TGTGCCAGTAGTATATCGGGACACGTAAGCACAGATACGCAGTATTTT.

This clonotype was recorded many times. This chain links TRBV29-1 with TRBJ2-1, with 8 nucleotides matching TRBD2. V lost 4 bases and J lost 4; bases outside the gene matches: 9. Germline CDR1 and CDR2: SQVTM and ANQGSEA. CDR3 length equals 15 residues. Written as DNA, the CDR3 is TGCAGCGTTGGCGGTGGTCTAGCGGGTTACAATGAGCAGTTCTTC. It specifies CSVGGGLAGYNEQFF.

This clonotype came up a few times. The chain couples TRBV7-9 to TRBJ2-1; D gene unclear. CDR3 length: 13 residues. Germline values: CDR1 SEHNR, CDR2 FQNEAQ (reference sequence). V dropped 4 bases and J dropped 5 bases, with 9 bases sitting between them. The CDR3 is CASSSDVDNEQFF. CDR3 in DNA: TGTGCCAGCAGCTCCGACGTAGACAATGAGCAGTTCTTC.

This clonotype was recorded many times. The chain joins TRBV7-8 to TRBJ2-2, with TRBD2 identical over 7 bases. The trim removed 3 bases at V and 2 bases at J, leaving 3 bases unmatched. The CDR3 covers 15 residues. The germline V gene encodes CDR1 SGHVS and CDR2 FQNEAQ. The CDR3: CASSFGTTNTGELFF. CDR3 bases: TGTGCCAGCAGCTTCGGGACTACCAACACCGGGGAGCTGTTTTTT.

The chain links TRBV10-3 to TRBJ2-5, with 14 bases matching TRBD2. The CDR3 covers 16 residues. Germline V gene data show CDR1 as ENHRY and CDR2 as SYGVKD. Unmatched junction bases numbered 3, after V lost 3 bases and J lost 3 bases. The CDR3 spells CAISEGLAGGEETQYF. The CDR3, as DNA: TGTGCCATCAGTGAAGGACTAGCGGGGGGCGAAGAGACCCAGTACTTC.

CDR3 in amino acids: CASSQNYNRAWQPQHF. The CDR3 nucleotides are TGCGCCAGCAGTCAAAATTATAACAGGGCTTGGCAGCCCCAGCATTTT. The V and J genes are TRBV4-1 and TRBJ1-5, with a possible D match to TRBD1 (6 bases). Trimming removed 6 bases at V and 7 bases at J, with 22 bases between. This CDR3 spans 16 amino acids. The germline V gene has CDR1 MGHRA and CDR2 YSYEKL.

The gene calls are TRBV4-2 and TRBJ1-1; TRBD1 is a possible D gene (6 bases). This CDR3 spans 18 amino acids. V was cut by 3 bases and J by 3 bases, with 23 bases left in between. The germline V gene encodes CDR1 LGHNA and CDR2 YNFKEQ. CDR3 region: CASSQGFRDTKPDTEAFF. DNA for the CDR3: TGTGCCAGCAGCCAGGGGTTCCGGGACACCAAACCGGACACTGAAGCTTTCTTT.

Ten or more counts support this clonotype. The V and J genes are TRBV7-2 and TRBJ1-4; D is perhaps TRBD1 (6 bases). CDR1 SGHTA and CDR2 FQGNSA come from the germline V gene. Between the trimmed V and J ends, which lost 3 bases and 7 bases, there was a span of 15 bases. The CDR3 has 15 residues. DNA of the CDR3: TGTGCCAGCAGCTTGGTAGGGGGGGCAGCTGAAAAACTGTTTTTT. It is translated as CASSLVGGAAEKLFF.

This chain connects TRBV4-2 to TRBJ2-3; D might be TRBD2 (5 bases). This CDR3 spans 14 amino acids. V was cut by 1 base and J by 4 bases, with 9 bases left in between. The V gene's germline CDR1 is LGHNA and CDR2 YNFKEQ. The CDR3 bases are TGTGCCAGCAGCCAAGTTCAAGCGGCAGATACGCAGTATTTT. This codes for CASSQVQAADTQYF.

Comments on this clonotype: With a much larger clone just one base away, this may be a read error. The chain carries TRBV29-1 and TRBJ2-1; 7 positions agree with TRBD1. Trimming removed 4 bases from V and 8 bases from J; junction bases left unmatched: 5. CDR1 and CDR2 from the germline V gene are SQVTM and ANQGSEA. The CDR3 consists of 12 residues. CDR3 in amino acids: CSVVEGADEQFF. The CDR3 nucleotides read TGCAGCGTTGTTGAGGGGGCGGATGAGCAGTTCTTC.

There are a few counts of this clonotype. The chain couples TRBV6-5 to TRBJ1-2, with a tentative D call TRBD1 (6 bases). The germline gives CDR1 MNHEY, CDR2 SVGAGI. With 2 bases removed from V and 5 bases from J, the gap between germline ends came to 6 bases. The CDR3 is 12 residues long. This chain's CDR3 is CASSYGTYGYTF. The CDR3 region has the DNA TGTGCCAGCAGTTACGGGACATATGGCTACACCTTC.

This clonotype showed up just a few times. This sequence joins TRBV6-5 and TRBJ2-3; D is unclear. There are 15 residues in the CDR3. V was shortened by 6 bases and J by 1 base, with 14 bases between the two germline ends. CDR1 and CDR2 (germline): MNHEY, SVGAGI. The CDR3 sequence: CASSFSTLGTDTQYF. The CDR3 bases are TGTGCCAGCAGCTTTTCGACTTTGGGCACAGATACGCAGTATTTT.

The V gene is TRBV27, the J gene TRBJ1-6, with TRBD1 matching 8 bases. The length of the CDR3 is 13 residues. V lost 4 bases and J lost 9; bases outside the gene matches: 2. Germline CDR1 MNHEY, CDR2 SMNVEV (reference sequence). This chain's CDR3 is CASSYDRGSPLHF. The CDR3 DNA reads as TGTGCCAGCAGTTATGACAGGGGTTCACCCCTCCACTTT.

The V call is TRBV12-3 or TRBV12-4, the J call TRBJ1-3; D not certain. V shed 8 bases and J shed 4 bases, with 12 bases lying between them. The CDR3 consists of 13 residues. CDR3 DNA: TGTGCCAGCCAAGATTCTTGGGGAAACACCATATATTTT. Protein sequence: CASQDSWGNTIYF.